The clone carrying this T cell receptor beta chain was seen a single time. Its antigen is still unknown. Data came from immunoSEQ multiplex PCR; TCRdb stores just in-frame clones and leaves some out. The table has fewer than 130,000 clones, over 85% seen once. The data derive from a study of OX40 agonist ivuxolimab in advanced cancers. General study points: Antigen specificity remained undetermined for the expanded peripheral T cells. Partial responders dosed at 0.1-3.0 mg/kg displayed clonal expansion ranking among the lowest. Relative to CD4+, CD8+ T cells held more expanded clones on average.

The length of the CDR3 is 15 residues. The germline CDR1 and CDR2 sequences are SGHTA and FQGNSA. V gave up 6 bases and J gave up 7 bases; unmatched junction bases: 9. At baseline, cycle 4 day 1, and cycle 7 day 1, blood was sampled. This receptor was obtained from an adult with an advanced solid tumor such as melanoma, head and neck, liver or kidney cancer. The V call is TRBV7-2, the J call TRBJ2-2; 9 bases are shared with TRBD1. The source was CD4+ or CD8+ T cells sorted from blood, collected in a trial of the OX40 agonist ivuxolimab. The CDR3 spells CASSPRTGAHGELFF. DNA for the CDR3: TGTGCCAGCAGTCCCAGGACAGGGGCCCACGGGGAGCTGTTTTTT.